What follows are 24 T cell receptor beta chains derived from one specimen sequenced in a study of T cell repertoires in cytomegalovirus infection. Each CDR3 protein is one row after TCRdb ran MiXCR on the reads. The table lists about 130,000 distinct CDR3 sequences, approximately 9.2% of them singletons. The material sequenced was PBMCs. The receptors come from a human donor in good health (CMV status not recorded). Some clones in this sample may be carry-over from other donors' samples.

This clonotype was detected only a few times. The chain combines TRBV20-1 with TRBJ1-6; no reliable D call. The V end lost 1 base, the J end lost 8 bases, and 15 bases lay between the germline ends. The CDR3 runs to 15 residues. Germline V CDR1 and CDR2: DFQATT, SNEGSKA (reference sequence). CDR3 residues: CSARAAARGYSPLHF. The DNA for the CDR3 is TGCAGTGCTAGAGCGGCAGCCAGAGGGTATTCACCCCTCCACTTT.

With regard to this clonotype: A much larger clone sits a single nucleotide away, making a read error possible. Written as DNA, the CDR3 is TGCAGTGCTAGAACCCCATCGGGACAAGACTCTAACTATGGCTACACCTTC. Amino acid sequence: CSARTPSGQDSNYGYTF. The chain uses TRBV20-1 and TRBJ1-2; tentatively, D is TRBD1 (6 bases). This CDR3 spans 17 amino acids. Between the trimmed V and J ends, which lost 2 bases and 0 bases, there was a span of 19 bases. Germline CDR1 and CDR2: DFQATT and SNEGSKA (reference sequence).

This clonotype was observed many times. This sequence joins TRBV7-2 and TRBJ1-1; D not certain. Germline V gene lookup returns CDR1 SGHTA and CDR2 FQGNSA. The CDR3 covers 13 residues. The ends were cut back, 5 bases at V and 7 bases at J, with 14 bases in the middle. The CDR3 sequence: CASSPRDRGEAFF. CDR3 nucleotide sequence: TGTGCCAGCAGCCCCCGGGATCGTGGTGAAGCTTTCTTT.

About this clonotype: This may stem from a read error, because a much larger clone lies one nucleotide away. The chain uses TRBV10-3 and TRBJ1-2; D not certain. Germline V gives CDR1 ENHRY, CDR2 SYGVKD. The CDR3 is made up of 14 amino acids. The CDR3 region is CTISESSGVYGYTF. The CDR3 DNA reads TGTACCATCAGTGAGTCCTCAGGAGTGTATGGCTACACCTTC.

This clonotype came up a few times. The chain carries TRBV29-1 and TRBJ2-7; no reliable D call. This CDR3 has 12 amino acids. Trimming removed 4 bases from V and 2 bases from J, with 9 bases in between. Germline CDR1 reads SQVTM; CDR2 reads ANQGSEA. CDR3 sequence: CSVAVEPYEQYF. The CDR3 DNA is TGCAGCGTTGCGGTGGAACCCTACGAGCAGTACTTC.

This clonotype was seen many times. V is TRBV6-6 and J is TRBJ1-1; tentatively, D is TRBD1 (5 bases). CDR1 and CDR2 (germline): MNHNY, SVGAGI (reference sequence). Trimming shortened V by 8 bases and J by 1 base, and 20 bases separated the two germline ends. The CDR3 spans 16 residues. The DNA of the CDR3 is TGTGCCAGCTCTAAACCCCGGACACCACCGAACACTGAAGCTTTCTTT. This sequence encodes CASSKPRTPPNTEAFF.

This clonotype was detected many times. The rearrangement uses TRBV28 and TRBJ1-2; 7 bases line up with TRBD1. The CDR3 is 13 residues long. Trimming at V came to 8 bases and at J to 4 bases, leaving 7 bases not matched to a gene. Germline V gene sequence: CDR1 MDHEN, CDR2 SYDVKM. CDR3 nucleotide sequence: TGTGCCAGCGGGACAGAGCTTCTCTATGGCTACACCTTC. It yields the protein CASGTELLYGYTF.

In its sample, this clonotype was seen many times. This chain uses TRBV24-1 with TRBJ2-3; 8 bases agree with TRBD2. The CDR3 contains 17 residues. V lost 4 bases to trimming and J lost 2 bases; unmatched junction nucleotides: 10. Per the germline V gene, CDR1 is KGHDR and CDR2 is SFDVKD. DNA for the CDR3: TGTGCCACCAGTGACCTAATAGCGGGGAGTCTCACAGATACGCAGTATTTT. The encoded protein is CATSDLIAGSLTDTQYF.

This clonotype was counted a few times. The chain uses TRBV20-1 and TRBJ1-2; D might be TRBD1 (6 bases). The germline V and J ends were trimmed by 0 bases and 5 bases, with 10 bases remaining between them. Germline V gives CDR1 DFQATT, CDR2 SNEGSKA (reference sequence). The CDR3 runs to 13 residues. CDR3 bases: TGCAGTGCTAGAGAGGGGGCAGCTTATGGCTACACCTTC. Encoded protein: CSAREGAAYGYTF.

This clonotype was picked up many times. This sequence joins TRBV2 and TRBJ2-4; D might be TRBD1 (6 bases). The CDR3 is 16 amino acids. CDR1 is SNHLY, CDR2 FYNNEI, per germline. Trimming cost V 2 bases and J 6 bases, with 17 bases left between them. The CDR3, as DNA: TGTGCCAGCAGTGAATCAACAGGGAACCGGGGAAACATTCAGTACTTC. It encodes CASSESTGNRGNIQYF.

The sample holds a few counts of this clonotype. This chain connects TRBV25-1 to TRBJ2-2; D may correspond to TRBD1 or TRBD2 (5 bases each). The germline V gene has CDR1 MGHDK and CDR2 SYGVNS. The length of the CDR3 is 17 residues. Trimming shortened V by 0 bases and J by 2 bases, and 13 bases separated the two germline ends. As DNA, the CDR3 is TGTGCCAGCAGTGAATATATAAGAGGGACCAACACCGGGGAGCTGTTTTTT. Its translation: CASSEYIRGTNTGELFF. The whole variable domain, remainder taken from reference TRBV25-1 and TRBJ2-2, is EADIYQTPRYLVIGTGKKITLECSQTMGHDKMYWYQQDPGMELHLIHYSYGVNSTEKGDLSSESTVSRIRTEHFPLTLESARPSHTSQYLCASSEYIRGTNTGELFFGEGSRLTVL.

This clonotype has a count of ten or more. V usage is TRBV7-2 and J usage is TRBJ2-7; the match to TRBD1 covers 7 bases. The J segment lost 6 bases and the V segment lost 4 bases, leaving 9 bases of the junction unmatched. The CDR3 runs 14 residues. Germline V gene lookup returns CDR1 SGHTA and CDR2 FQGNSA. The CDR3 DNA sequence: TGTGCCAGCAGCTCACGAAAAGACAGGGCCGAGCAGTACTTC. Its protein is CASSSRKDRAEQYF. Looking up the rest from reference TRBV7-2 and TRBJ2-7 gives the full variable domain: GAGVSQSPSNKVTEKGKDVELRCDPISGHTALYWYRQSLGQGLEFLIYFQGNSAPDKSGLPSDRFSAERTGGSVSTLTIQRTQQEDSAVYLCASSSRKDRAEQYFGPGTRLTVT.

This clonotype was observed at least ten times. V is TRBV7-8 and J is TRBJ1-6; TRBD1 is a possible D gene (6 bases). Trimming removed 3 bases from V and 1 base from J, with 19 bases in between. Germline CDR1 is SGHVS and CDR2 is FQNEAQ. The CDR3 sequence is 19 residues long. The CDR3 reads CASSLGARGAGSYNSPLHF. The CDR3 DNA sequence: TGTGCCAGCAGCTTGGGCGCACGGGGGGCGGGGTCCTATAATTCACCCCTCCACTTT. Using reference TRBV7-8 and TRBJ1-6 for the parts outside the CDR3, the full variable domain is GAGVSQSPRYKVAKRGQDVALRCDPISGHVSLFWYQQALGQGPEFLTYFQNEAQLDKSGLPSDRFFAERPEGSVSTLKIQRTQQEDSAVYLCASSLGARGAGSYNSPLHFGNGTRLTVT.

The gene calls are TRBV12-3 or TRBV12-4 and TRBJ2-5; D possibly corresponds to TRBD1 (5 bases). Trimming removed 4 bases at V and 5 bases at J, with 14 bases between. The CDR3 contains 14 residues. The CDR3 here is CASSSAGSAETQYF. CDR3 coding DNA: TGTGCCAGCAGTTCCGCAGGGTCTGCGGAGACCCAGTACTTC.

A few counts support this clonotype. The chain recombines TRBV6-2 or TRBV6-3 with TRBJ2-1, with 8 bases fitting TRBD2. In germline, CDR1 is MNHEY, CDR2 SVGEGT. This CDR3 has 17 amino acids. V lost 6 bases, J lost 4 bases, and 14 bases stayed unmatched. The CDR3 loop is CASRNAGTSLKYNEQFF. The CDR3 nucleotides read TGTGCCAGCAGAAACGCTGGGACTAGTCTTAAGTACAATGAGCAGTTCTTC.

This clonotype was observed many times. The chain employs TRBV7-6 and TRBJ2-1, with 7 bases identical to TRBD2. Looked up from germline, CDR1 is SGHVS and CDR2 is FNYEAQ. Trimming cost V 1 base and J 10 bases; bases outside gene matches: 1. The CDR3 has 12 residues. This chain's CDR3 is CASSLGAGEQFF. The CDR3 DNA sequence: TGTGCCAGCAGCTTAGGAGCGGGGGAGCAGTTCTTC. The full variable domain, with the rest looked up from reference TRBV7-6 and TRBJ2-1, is GAGVSQSPRYKVTKRGQDVALRCDPISGHVSLYWYRQALGQGPEFLTYFNYEAQQDKSGLPNDRFSAERPEGSISTLTIQRTEQRDSAMYRCASSLGAGEQFFGPGTRLTVL.

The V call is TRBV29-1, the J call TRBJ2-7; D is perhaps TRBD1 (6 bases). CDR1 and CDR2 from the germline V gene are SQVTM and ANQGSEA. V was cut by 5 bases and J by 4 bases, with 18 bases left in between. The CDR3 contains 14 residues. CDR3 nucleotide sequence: TGCAGCGTTAGTAGGTGGGGGCCCCAATACGAGCAGTACTTC. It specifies CSVSRWGPQYEQYF.

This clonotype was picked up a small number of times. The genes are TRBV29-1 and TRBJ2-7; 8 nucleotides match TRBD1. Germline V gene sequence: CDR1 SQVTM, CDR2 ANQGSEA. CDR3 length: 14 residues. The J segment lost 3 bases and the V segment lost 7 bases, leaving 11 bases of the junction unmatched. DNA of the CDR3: TGCAGCGCCTCGGCCGGGACAGGAAGCTACGAGCAGTACTTC. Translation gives CSASAGTGSYEQYF.

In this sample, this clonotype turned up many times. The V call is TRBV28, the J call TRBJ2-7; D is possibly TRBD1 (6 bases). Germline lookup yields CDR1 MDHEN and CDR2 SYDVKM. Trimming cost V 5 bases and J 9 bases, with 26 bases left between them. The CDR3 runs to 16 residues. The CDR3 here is CASSTSNRVLGLGQYF. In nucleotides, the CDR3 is TGTGCCAGCAGTACCAGCAACAGGGTCCTTGGGCTCGGGCAGTACTTC.

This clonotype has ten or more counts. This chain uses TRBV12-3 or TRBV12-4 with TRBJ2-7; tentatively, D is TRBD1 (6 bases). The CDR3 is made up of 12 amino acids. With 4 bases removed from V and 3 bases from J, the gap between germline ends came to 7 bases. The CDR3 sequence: CASSSGVYEQYF. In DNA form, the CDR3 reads TGTGCCAGCAGTTCAGGGGTCTACGAGCAGTACTTC.

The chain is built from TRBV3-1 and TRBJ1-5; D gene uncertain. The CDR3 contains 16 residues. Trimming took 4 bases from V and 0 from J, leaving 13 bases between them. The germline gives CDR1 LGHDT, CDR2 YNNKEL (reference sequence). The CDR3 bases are TGTGCCAGCAGCCCTGCCTATCCAGATAGCAATCAGCCCCAGCATTTT. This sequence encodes CASSPAYPDSNQPQHF.

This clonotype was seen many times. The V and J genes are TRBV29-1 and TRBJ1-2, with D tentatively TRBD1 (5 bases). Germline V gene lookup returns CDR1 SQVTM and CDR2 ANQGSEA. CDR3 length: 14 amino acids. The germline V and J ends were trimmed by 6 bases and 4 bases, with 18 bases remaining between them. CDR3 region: CSVGTPTFGYGYTF. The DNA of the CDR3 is TGCAGCGTGGGGACCCCCACATTTGGCTATGGCTACACCTTC.

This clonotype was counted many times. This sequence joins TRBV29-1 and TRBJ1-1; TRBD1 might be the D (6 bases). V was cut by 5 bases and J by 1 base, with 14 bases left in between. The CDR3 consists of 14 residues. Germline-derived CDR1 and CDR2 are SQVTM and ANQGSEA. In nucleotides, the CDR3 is TGCAGCGTTACCGGGAGGGGGAGGAACACTGAAGCTTTCTTT. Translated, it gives CSVTGRGRNTEAFF.

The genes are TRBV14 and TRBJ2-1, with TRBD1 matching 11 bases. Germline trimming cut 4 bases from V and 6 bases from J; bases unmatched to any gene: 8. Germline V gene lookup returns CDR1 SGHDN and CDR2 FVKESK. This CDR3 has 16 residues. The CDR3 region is CASSRRTGTGGNEQFF. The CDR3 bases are TGTGCCAGCAGCCGGAGGACGGGGACAGGGGGCAATGAGCAGTTCTTC.